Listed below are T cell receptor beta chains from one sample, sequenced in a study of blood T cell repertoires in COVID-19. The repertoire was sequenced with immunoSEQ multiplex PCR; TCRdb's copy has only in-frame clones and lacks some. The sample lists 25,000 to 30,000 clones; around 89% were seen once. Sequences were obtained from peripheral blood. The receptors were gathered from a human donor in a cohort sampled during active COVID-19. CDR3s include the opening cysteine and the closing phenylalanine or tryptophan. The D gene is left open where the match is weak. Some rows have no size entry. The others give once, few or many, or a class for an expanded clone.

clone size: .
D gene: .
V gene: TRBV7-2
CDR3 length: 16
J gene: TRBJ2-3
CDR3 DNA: TGTGCCAGCAGAAAAGGACAGTACCGTAGCACAGATACGCAGTATTTT
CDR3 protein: CASRKGQYRSTDTQYF

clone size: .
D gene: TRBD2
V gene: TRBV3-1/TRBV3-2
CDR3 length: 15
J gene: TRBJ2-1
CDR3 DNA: TGTGCCAGCAGCCAAATAGCGGGGGGACACAATGAGCAGTTCTTC
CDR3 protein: CASSQIAGGHNEQFF

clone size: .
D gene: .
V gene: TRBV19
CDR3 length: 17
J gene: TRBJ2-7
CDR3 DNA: TGTGCCAGTAGTATCGTCGCGGGCAGGACCGGGACCTACGAGCAGTACTTC
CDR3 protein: CASSIVAGRTGTYEQYF

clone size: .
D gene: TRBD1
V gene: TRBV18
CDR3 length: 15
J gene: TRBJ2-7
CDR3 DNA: TGTGCCAGCTCACCCTTCACAGGGGACTCCTACGAGCAGTACTTC
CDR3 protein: CASSPFTGDSYEQYF

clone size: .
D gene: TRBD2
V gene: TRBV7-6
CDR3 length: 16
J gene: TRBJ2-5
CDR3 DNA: TGTGCCAGCAGCACCCCAAGACTAGCGGGGACAGAGACCCAGTACTTC
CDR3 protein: CASSTPRLAGTETQYF

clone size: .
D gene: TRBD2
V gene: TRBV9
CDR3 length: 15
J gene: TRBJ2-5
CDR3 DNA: TGTGCCAGCAGCGTTGGACTAGCGGGGCGGGAGACCCAGTACTTC
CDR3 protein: CASSVGLAGRETQYF

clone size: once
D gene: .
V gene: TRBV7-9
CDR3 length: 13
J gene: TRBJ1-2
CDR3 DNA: TGTGCCAGCAGCTCACAGGGCTTCGTCAGCTACACCTTC
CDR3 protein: CASSSQGFVSYTF

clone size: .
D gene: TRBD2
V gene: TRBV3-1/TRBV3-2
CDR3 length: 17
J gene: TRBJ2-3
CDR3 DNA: TGTGCCAGCAGCCAAGGGCTCGTCGGGGGGGCCATTAATACGCAGTATTTT
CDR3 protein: CASSQGLVGGAINTQYF

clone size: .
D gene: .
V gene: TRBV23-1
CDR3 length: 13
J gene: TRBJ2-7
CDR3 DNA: TGCGCCAGCAACGGGAGTAGACAGGGTGGGCAGTACTTC
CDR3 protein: CASNGSRQGGQYF

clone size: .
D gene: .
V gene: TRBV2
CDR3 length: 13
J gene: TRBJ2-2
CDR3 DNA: TGTGCCAGCGCGAAGATAAACACCGGGGAGCTGTTTTTT
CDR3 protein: CASAKINTGELFF

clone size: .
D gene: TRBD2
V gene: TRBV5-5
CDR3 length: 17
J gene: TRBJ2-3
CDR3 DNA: TGTGCCAGCAGCGGTCGCCCTAGCGGCTATAGCACAGATACGCAGTATTTT
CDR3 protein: CASSGRPSGYSTDTQYF

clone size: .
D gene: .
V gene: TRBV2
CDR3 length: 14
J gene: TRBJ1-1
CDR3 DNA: TGTGCCAGCGGACGGGAGGCCCTTGGAACTGAAGCTTTCTTT
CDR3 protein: CASGREALGTEAFF

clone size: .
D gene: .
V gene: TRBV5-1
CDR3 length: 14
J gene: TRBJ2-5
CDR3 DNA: TGCGCCAGCAGCTTGCACGCGGGTCAAGAGACCCAGTACTTC
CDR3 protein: CASSLHAGQETQYF

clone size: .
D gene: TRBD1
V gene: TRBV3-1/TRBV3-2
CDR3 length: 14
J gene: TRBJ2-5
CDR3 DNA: TGTGCCAGCAGCTGGACAGGGTCGGACGAGACCCAGTACTTC
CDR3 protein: CASSWTGSDETQYF

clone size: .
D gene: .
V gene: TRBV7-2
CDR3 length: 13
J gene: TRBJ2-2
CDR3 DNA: TGTGCCAGCAGCTACAGGGTTTTCGGGGAGCTGTTTTTT
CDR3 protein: CASSYRVFGELFF

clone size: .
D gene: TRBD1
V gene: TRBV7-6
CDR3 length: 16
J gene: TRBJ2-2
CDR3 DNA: TGTGCCAGCAGCCTATCACAGGGGGCATGGACCGGGGAGCTGTTTTTT
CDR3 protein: CASSLSQGAWTGELFF

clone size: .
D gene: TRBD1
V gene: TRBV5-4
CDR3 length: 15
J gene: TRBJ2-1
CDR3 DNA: TGTGCCAGCAGCAACCCGCAGACAGGGTACAATGAGCAGTTCTTC
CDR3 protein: CASSNPQTGYNEQFF

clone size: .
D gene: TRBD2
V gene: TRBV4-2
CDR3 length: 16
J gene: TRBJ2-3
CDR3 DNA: TGTGCCAGCAGCCAAGGACTAGCGGGGGGGCCAGATACGCAGTATTTT
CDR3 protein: CASSQGLAGGPDTQYF

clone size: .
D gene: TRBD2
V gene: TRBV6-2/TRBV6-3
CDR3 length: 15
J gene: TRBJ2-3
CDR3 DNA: TGTGCCAGCAGTTTAGGCGGGGGGGCCACAGATACGCAGTATTTT
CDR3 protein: CASSLGGGATDTQYF

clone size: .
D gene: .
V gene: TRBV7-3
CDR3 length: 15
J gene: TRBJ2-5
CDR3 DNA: TGTGCCAGCAGCCCCCACCGGGGTTCCCAAGAGACCCAGTACTTC
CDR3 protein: CASSPHRGSQETQYF

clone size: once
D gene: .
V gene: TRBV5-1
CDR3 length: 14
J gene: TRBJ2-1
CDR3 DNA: TGCGCCAGCAGCTTGGTGGCGGGGAGCAATGAGCAGTTCTTC
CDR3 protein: CASSLVAGSNEQFF

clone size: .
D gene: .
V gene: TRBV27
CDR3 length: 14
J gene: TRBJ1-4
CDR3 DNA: TGTGCCAGCAGTTTTCAGGGCCGGGGGGAAAAACTGTTTTTT
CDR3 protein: CASSFQGRGEKLFF

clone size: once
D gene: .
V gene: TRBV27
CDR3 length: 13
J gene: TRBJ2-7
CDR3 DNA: TGTGCCAGCGCACTAATACCCACCTACGAGCAGTACTTC
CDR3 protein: CASALIPTYEQYF

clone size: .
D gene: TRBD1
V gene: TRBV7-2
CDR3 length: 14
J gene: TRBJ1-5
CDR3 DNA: TGTGCCAGCAGCTTACAGGGGGGCAATCAGCCCCAGCATTTT
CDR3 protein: CASSLQGGNQPQHF

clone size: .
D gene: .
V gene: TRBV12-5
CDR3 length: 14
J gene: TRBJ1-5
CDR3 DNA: TGTGCTAGTGGTCTAGGAGGGGTAAATCAGCCCCAGCATTTT
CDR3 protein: CASGLGGVNQPQHF

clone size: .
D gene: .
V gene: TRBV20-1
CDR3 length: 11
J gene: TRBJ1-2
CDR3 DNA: TGCAGTGCTAGAGCGGAGTATGGCTACACCTTC
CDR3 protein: CSARAEYGYTF

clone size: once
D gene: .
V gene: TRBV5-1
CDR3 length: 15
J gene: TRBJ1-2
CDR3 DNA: TGCGCCAGCAGCTTGGACGACTCCAACCTTTATGGCTACACCTTC
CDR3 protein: CASSLDDSNLYGYTF

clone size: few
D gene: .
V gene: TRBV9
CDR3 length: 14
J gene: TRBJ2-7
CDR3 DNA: TGTGCCAGCAGCGGGCCTACAGGGTTCTACGAGCAGTACTTC
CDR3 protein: CASSGPTGFYEQYF

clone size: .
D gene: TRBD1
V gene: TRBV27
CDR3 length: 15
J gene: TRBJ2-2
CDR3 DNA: TGTGCCAGCACGAAAGACAGGGGGAACACCGGGGAGCTGTTTTTT
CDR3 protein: CASTKDRGNTGELFF